Below are 10 T cell receptor beta chains sequenced from a single sample in a study of blood T cells in healthy people across ages. Next came a second PCR, run for 7 to 11 cycles, which used a sample-barcoded 5' primer along with a J-beta primer mix. TCRdb ran MiXCR on the 5' RACE reads and lists one entry per CDR3 protein. The sample contains 550,000 to 800,000 distinct CDR3 sequences, roughly 30% of which appear only once. Sequenced input: blood. The receptors were sampled from a woman of 80 years or more in good health.

This clonotype was counted ten times or more. The gene calls are TRBV28 and TRBJ1-5; 9 bases map to TRBD1. The V segment lost 5 bases and the J segment 9 bases; nucleotides outside the gene matches: 5. The CDR3 has 13 amino acids. Germline V CDR1 and CDR2: MDHEN, SYDVKM. DNA of the CDR3: TGTGCCAGCAGTGACAGGGGGTTGGGGCCCCAGCATTTT. Amino acid sequence: CASSDRGLGPQHF.

Worth noting for this clonotype: It may be a read error: a sequence one base away is much more abundant. CDR3 coding DNA: TGCAGTGCTTGGCGTCAGGGGGCGGGTGAGCAGTACTTC. This codes for CSAWRQGAGEQYF. This chain joins TRBV20-1 and TRBJ2-5; 8 bases line up with TRBD1. There are 13 residues in the CDR3. Trimming cost V 5 bases and J 11 bases; bases outside gene matches: 13. Germline CDR1 reads DFQATT; CDR2 reads SNEGSKA (reference sequence).

V is TRBV7-2 and J is TRBJ2-3; 7 nucleotides agree with TRBD1. Germline V CDR1 and CDR2: SGHTA, FQGNSA. The trim removed 9 bases at V and 4 bases at J, leaving 13 bases unmatched. CDR3 size: 15 residues. CDR3 sequence reads: CASSLTGDVADTQYF. The CDR3 DNA reads TGTGCCAGTAGTTTAACAGGGGATGTGGCAGATACGCAGTATTTT.

V gene TRBV5-6 combines with J gene TRBJ1-1; D perhaps matches TRBD1 (6 bases). The germline V gene encodes CDR1 SGHDT and CDR2 YYEEEE. This CDR3 is 15 amino acids long. V was shortened by 3 bases and J by 4 bases, with 16 bases between the two germline ends. Here the CDR3 DNA reads TGTGCCAGCAGCTGGACCGGGACAAGAACCACTGAAGCTTTCTTT. It encodes CASSWTGTRTTEAFF.

This clonotype was counted between two and nine times. With a much larger clone just one base away, this may be a read error. The chain recombines TRBV4-3 with TRBJ2-7; 8 nucleotides agree with TRBD1. This CDR3 has 15 residues. Germline CDR1 reads LGHNA; CDR2 reads YSLEER. The V gene end was trimmed by 1 base and the J gene end by 7 bases; junction bases not matched to a gene: 9. CDR3 in amino acids: CASSQGGGQGYEQYF. The CDR3 DNA sequence: TGCGCCAGCAGCCAAGGGGGAGGACAGGGCTATGAGCAGTACTTC.

In its sample, this clonotype was seen a few times. Being one base from a much bigger clone, this may be a read error. In nucleotides, the CDR3 is TGCGCCAGCAGCTGGACAGGGGGCGGGTTTGATGAGCAGTACTTC. The encoded protein is CASSWTGGGFDEQYF. J is TRBJ2-5 and V is TRBV5-1; TRBD1 agrees at 11 bases. The ends lost 3 bases at V and 11 bases at J; junction bases unmatched: 12. The V gene's germline CDR1 is SGHRS and CDR2 YFSETQ. This CDR3 spans 15 amino acids.

This clonotype was counted many times. V gene TRBV7-9 combines with J gene TRBJ2-6; weak D call: TRBD1 (6 bases). Trimming left V 5 bases short and J 0 bases short, with 14 bases between. CDR1 is SEHNR and CDR2 is FQNEAQ in the germline V gene (reference sequence). The CDR3 contains 17 residues. The CDR3 bases are TGTGCCAGCAGCCCCCGCGGACAGATCTCTGGGGCCAACGTCCTGACTTTC. It specifies CASSPRGQISGANVLTF. The full variable domain, rest sourced from reference TRBV7-9 and TRBJ2-6, is DTGVSQNPRHKITKRGQNVTFRCDPISEHNRLYWYRQTLGQGPEFLTYFQNEAQLEKSRLLSDRFSAERPKGSFSTLEIQRTEQGDSAMYLCASSPRGQISGANVLTFGAGSRLTVL.

This clonotype was seen just once. This chain connects TRBV7-9 to TRBJ2-1; 10 bases are a match to TRBD2. This CDR3 has 15 residues. V shed 0 bases and J 6 bases; nucleotides not matched to a gene: 2. The germline V gene encodes CDR1 SEHNR and CDR2 FQNEAQ (reference sequence). The CDR3 here is CASSLASGRLNEQFF. The CDR3 nucleotides are TGTGCCAGCAGCTTAGCTAGCGGGAGGCTCAATGAGCAGTTCTTC.

This clonotype appeared once. The chain couples TRBV6-1 to TRBJ1-5; TRBD1 is a possible D gene (5 bases). Germline CDR1 is MNHNS and CDR2 is SASEGT. The CDR3 spans 15 residues. Trimming stripped 8 bases from V and 5 bases from J, with 19 bases between. CDR3 coding DNA: TGTGCCAGCCGAGACAGCCCTTGGGGGGATCAGCCCCAGCATTTT. Translated, it gives CASRDSPWGDQPQHF.

This chain links TRBV4-1 with TRBJ1-2, with 7 bases fitting TRBD1. The CDR3 has 17 residues. Trimming cost V 5 bases and J 2 bases; bases outside gene matches: 14. Germline V gene data show CDR1 as MGHRA and CDR2 as YSYEKL. The CDR3 is CASSSNTGAGQNYGYTF. The CDR3 region has the DNA TGCGCCAGCAGCTCCAACACAGGGGCAGGACAAAACTATGGCTACACCTTC.